This T cell receptor beta chain was sequenced during a study of CD8 T cells in ankylosing spondylitis. This clonotype was detected only once. The antigen remains undetermined. Study outcomes and limitations: Disease-linked clones were reportedly significantly enriched in matched ankylosing spondylitis synovial fluid. Certain motif variants had earlier appeared in reactive arthritis synovial fluid and blood. A TCR beta motif of under 10 highly homologous variants seemed to mark ankylosing spondylitis blood.

The germline CDR1 and CDR2 sequences are DFQATT and SNEGSKA (reference sequence). Unmatched junction bases numbered 9, after V lost 2 bases and J lost 5 bases. The CDR3 sequence is 15 residues long. It was by quantitative 5'-RACE with molecular barcodes that TCR beta libraries were made. TCRdb independently ran MiXCR on the 5' RACE reads; one entry per CDR3 protein. Here the sample spans approximately 100,000 distinct CDR3 sequences, around 24% being singletons. This chain uses TRBV20-1 with TRBJ2-5, with TRBD2 matching 9 bases. Sequencing input: synovial fluid, either unsorted or a sorted T cell fraction (not recorded which). The clonotype originates from a male donor with ankylosing spondylitis. CDR3 sequence (DNA): TGCAGTGCTAGATACCATTTAGCGGGAGACGAGACCCAGTACTTC. Residues: CSARYHLAGDETQYF.